This is a list of T cell receptor beta chains from one sample in a study of blood T cell repertoires in COVID-19. Assay: immunoSEQ multiplex PCR; the TCRdb copy retains only in-frame clones and omits some. The data show about 330,000 clones, 70% to 90% seen once. What was sequenced was PBMCs or T cells enriched from blood (not recorded which). These receptors were collected from a woman aged 30 to 39 who had recovered from COVID-19. Each CDR3 is given with its conserved first and last residue. A D gene is named only where the DNA matches it firmly. Part of the rows lack a size; the others show once, few, many or a class for expanded clones.

j_gene,v_gene,d_gene,abundance,CDR3aa,CDR3nt
TRBJ2-1,TRBV19,-,-,CASSIPRGNEQFF,TGTGCCAGTAGTATTCCCCGGGGCAATGAGCAGTTCTTC
TRBJ1-2,TRBV2,TRBD1,-,CASSEEGTGTYYGYTF,TGTGCCAGCAGTGAAGAGGGGACAGGAACATACTATGGCTACACCTTC
TRBJ1-5,TRBV2,TRBD1,-,CASRTGTYSNQPQHF,TGTGCCAGTCGGACAGGGACATATAGCAATCAGCCCCAGCATTTT
TRBJ1-5,TRBV30,TRBD1,once,CAWSTPSGTANNQPQHF,TGTGCCTGGAGTACTCCGAGTGGGACAGCAAACAATCAGCCCCAGCATTTT
TRBJ1-1,TRBV30,TRBD1,-,CAWNDDRENTEAFF,TGTGCCTGGAATGACGACAGGGAGAACACTGAAGCTTTCTTT
TRBJ1-1,TRBV9,-,-,CASSVATGLSTEAFF,TGTGCCAGCAGCGTAGCGACGGGGTTGAGCACTGAAGCTTTCTTT
TRBJ1-5,TRBV12-5,TRBD1,-,CASGFDRGHQPQHF,TGTGCTAGTGGTTTCGACAGGGGACATCAGCCCCAGCATTTT
TRBJ2-6,TRBV7-3,TRBD2,-,CASSSTSGGSSGANVLTF,TGTGCCAGCAGTTCTACTAGCGGGGGGAGCTCTGGGGCCAACGTCCTGACTTTC
TRBJ2-2,TRBV11-3,-,-,CASSQTSLSTGELFF,TGTGCCAGCAGTCAAACTAGTCTGAGCACCGGGGAGCTGTTTTTT
TRBJ1-6,TRBV5-6,-,few,CASSLESDSPLHF,TGTGCCAGCAGCTTGGAGTCAGATTCACCCCTCCACTTT
TRBJ2-7,TRBV12-3/TRBV12-4,-,-,CASSLARYEQYF,TGTGCCAGCAGTTTAGCCCGCTACGAGCAGTACTTC
TRBJ2-1,TRBV7-2,TRBD1,-,CASSYVGTGTYNEQFF,TGTGCCAGCAGCTACGTCGGGACAGGGACCTACAATGAGCAGTTCTTC
TRBJ1-1,TRBV7-8,TRBD1,once,CASSRTGRVAAFF,TGTGCCAGCAGCCGGACAGGGAGAGTAGCAGCTTTCTTT
TRBJ1-2,TRBV5-1,-,-,CASSLTAQLNYGYTF,TGCGCCAGCAGCCTGACAGCACAACTTAACTATGGCTACACCTTC
TRBJ2-6,TRBV4-2,-,once,CASTPREGALSGANVLTF,TGTGCCAGCACCCCCCGGGAGGGGGCCCTCTCTGGGGCCAACGTCCTGACTTTC